A single sample gave rise to the 8 T cell receptor beta chains below, sequenced in a study of patients and donors after allogeneic stem cell transplantation. A single record per CDR3 protein comes from TCRdb applying MiXCR to the RT-PCR reads. There are roughly 940,000 distinct CDR3 sequences in the sample; roughly 18% occur only once, and around 6% lies in the top ten. Sequenced sample: blood, either unsorted or a sorted T cell fraction (not recorded which). These receptors originate from a human donor who was either an allogeneic HSCT recipient or a stem cell or donor lymphocyte infusion donor (not recorded which). It is not recorded whose cells these are; they may come from a transplant donor.

The chain recombines TRBV29-1 with TRBJ2-2, with D maybe TRBD2 (6 bases). Germline CDR1 SQVTM, CDR2 ANQGSEA. This CDR3 contains 14 residues. V dropped 2 bases and J dropped 4 bases, with 11 bases sitting between them. The CDR3 loop reads CSVEFGSFTGELFF. CDR3 nucleotide sequence: TGCAGCGTTGAATTCGGGAGTTTCACCGGGGAGCTGTTTTTT.

This clonotype has only a few counts. The rearrangement joins TRBV12-3 or TRBV12-4 to TRBJ1-4, with a weak D call TRBD1 (5 bases). This CDR3 is 14 amino acids long. The ends were cut back, 6 bases at V and 10 bases at J, with 18 bases in the middle. Here the CDR3 reads CASSSRVAGGKLFF. CDR3 nucleotide sequence: TGTGCCAGCAGCTCCCGGGTGGCTGGGGGAAAACTGTTTTTT.

The chain has TRBV4-3 and TRBJ2-7, with 9 bases that match TRBD1. Germline CDR1 and CDR2: LGHNA and YSLEER. After removal of 0 bases from V and 2 bases from J, the junction contained 2 bases not matched to a gene. This CDR3 comprises 15 residues. CDR3 protein: CASSQETGGPYEQYF. The CDR3 DNA follows: TGCGCCAGCAGCCAAGAGACAGGGGGGCCCTACGAGCAGTACTTC.

The rearrangement uses TRBV5-1 and TRBJ2-7; D may be TRBD1 or TRBD2 (5 bases each). V lost 4 bases to trimming and J lost 1 base, with 12 bases between them. Germline CDR1 SGHRS, CDR2 YFSETQ. The CDR3 is 14 residues long. CDR3 bases: TGCGCCAGCAGCCGGGGACGAACTTCCTACGAGCAGTACTTC. This gives the protein CASSRGRTSYEQYF.

Only a few counts were recorded for this clonotype. The rearrangement joins TRBV20-1 to TRBJ2-3; 14 positions match TRBD2. CDR1 and CDR2 from the germline V gene are DFQATT and SNEGSKA (reference sequence). This CDR3 is 18 amino acids long. V shed 2 bases and J 1 base; nucleotides not matched to a gene: 8. CDR3 sequence reads: CSARSRTSGRQGTDTQYF. For the CDR3, the DNA is TGCAGTGCTAGAAGTCGGACTAGCGGGAGGCAAGGCACAGATACGCAGTATTTT.

The J gene is TRBJ1-2, the V gene TRBV19; D may be TRBD1 (6 bases). The CDR3 consists of 14 residues. Per the germline V gene, CDR1 is LNHDA and CDR2 is SQIVND (reference sequence). V was shortened by 6 bases and J by 5 bases, with 16 bases between the two germline ends. The CDR3 bases are TGTGCCAGTAGCCCTTGGACAGAAAATTATGGCTACACCTTC. It translates to CASSPWTENYGYTF.

This CDR3 reads CASSVAGRSSGNTIYF. The CDR3 coding sequence is TGTGCCAGCAGCGTAGCGGGACGGAGCTCTGGAAACACCATATATTTT. The chain is built from TRBV9 and TRBJ1-3; D is perhaps TRBD1 (5 bases). This CDR3 has 16 amino acids. CDR1 and CDR2 (germline): SGDLS, YYNGEE. Trimming removed 0 bases at V and 0 bases at J, with 10 bases between.

The V and J genes are TRBV6-2 or TRBV6-3 and TRBJ2-1, with D unresolved. This CDR3 contains 16 residues. CDR1 is MNHEY and CDR2 is SVGEGT in the germline V gene. The V end was cut by 3 bases, the J end by 4 bases, with 16 bases between. The CDR3 nucleotides are TGTGCCAGCAGTTATCCCCCAAATCGCGATTACAATGAGCAGTTCTTC. Residues: CASSYPPNRDYNEQFF.